This T cell receptor (beta chain) was profiled in a study of Ad26.COV2.S vaccination and SARS-CoV-2 variants. Turning to the study itself: Donor got 5x10^10 or 1x10^11 viral particles of Ad26.COV2.S.

Germline V CDR1 and CDR2: SGHRS, YFSETQ. The CDR3 is 14 residues long. V lost 0 bases, J lost 2 bases, and 8 bases lay in between. Using immunoSEQ multiplex PCR, the repertoire was profiled, and TCRdb retains in-frame clones only, with some absent. In the table there are 510,000 or so clones, roughly 85% of which are singletons. The treatment here: some 19 received Ad26.COV2.S at low or high dose, single or two shots; about 5 received placebo; per-sample allocation not given. The investigators took samples on day 63 after the first vaccine or placebo injection. Source: peripheral blood, taken in a trial of Ad26.COV2.S vaccine versus placebo. The sequence came from a person aged 18-60 years who received the Ad26.COV2.S COVID-19 vaccine or a placebo. The rearrangement joins TRBV5-1 to TRBJ1-1, with a possible D match to TRBD1 (6 bases). CDR3 nucleotides: TGCGCCAGCAGCTTGGCGGGACAAAACACTGAAGCTTTCTTT. It yields the protein CASSLAGQNTEAFF.